Following are 24 T cell receptor beta chains from one sample sequenced in a study of beta chain features in type 1 diabetes listed by TCRdb under 2018. Overall study outcomes, separate from this receptor: Type 1 diabetes patients showed a moderate but significant shortening of TCRB CDR3 length in all four CD4+ subsets.

Receptor amplification or capture employed the immunoSEQ multiplex PCR assay. The entire isolated RNA was reverse transcribed using the High Capacity cDNA Reverse Transcription Kit, and thus expressed TCRB transcripts were sequenced. The clones in this table, taken by TCRdb from immuneACCESS, are in-frame only. Not every clone is retained; where verified, under half of the shortfall comes from an unresolved V gene, and the cause of the rest is unknown. The sample profile shows more than 550,000 clones; about 14% of them were found once. The ten largest account for approximately 0.042% of the sample. No antigen has been assigned to these receptors. What was sequenced was naive CD4+ T cells from blood. Sample cell subset or site, as interpreted from the label and publication: true naive CD4+ T cells. The receptors derive from a man younger than 30 with type 1 diabetes.

This clone showed up just a few times. Here the CDR3 reads CASTRTGGRYNEQFF. Written as DNA, the CDR3 is TGCGCCAGCACAAGAACCGGGGGCCGATACAATGAGCAGTTCTTC. The chain recombines TRBV5-1 with TRBJ2-1; D may be TRBD1 or TRBD2 (6 bases each). The germline V gene has CDR1 SGHRS and CDR2 YFSETQ. V was shortened by 6 bases and J by 4 bases, with 17 bases between the two germline ends. The CDR3 loop spans 15 amino acids. Based on the CDR3 plus reference TRBV5-1 and TRBJ2-1, the full variable domain is KAGVTQTPRYLIKTRGQQVTLSCSPISGHRSVSWYQQTPGQGLQFLFEYFSETQRNKGNFPGRFSGRQFSNSRSEMNVSTLELGDSALYLCASTRTGGRYNEQFFGPGTRLTVL.

The gene calls are TRBV15 and TRBJ2-5, with D uncertain. Trimming shortened V by 4 bases and J by 2 bases, and 8 bases separated the two germline ends. The length of the CDR3 is 13 residues. CDR1 and CDR2 (germline): LNHNV, YYDKDF (reference sequence). The CDR3 DNA reads as TGTGCCACCAGCAATCGATTACAAGAGACCCAGTACTTC. This translates into CATSNRLQETQYF.

This clone has more than one count but fewer than ten. The chain carries TRBV13 and TRBJ2-3, with no clear D. Trimming took 5 bases from V and 0 from J, leaving 9 bases between them. This CDR3 comprises 14 residues. Germline loops: CDR1 PRHDT, CDR2 FYEKMQ (reference sequence). For the CDR3, the DNA is TGTGCCAGCAGCGACCCTGGCAGCACAGATACGCAGTATTTT. As protein: CASSDPGSTDTQYF.

This clone was seen only a few times. The chain carries TRBV7-3 and TRBJ2-1; the match to TRBD2 covers 7 bases. The V gene end was trimmed by 5 bases and the J gene end by 8 bases; junction bases not matched to a gene: 9. CDR3 length equals 14 residues. Germline values: CDR1 SGHTA, CDR2 FQGTGA. This CDR3 reads CASSPPVGGDEQFF. For the CDR3, the DNA is TGTGCCAGCAGCCCCCCAGTGGGGGGGGATGAGCAGTTCTTC.

This clone was picked up a small number of times. This chain links TRBV2 with TRBJ2-7, with unresolved D. This CDR3 is 14 amino acids long. CDR1 and CDR2 (germline): SNHLY, FYNNEI. V was cut by 3 bases and J by 3 bases, with 12 bases left in between. DNA for the CDR3: TGTGCCAGCAGTGAGGCTGTAATGGTCTACGAGCAGTACTTC. Protein sequence: CASSEAVMVYEQYF. Using reference TRBV2 and TRBJ2-7 for the parts outside the CDR3, the full variable domain is EPEVTQTPSHQVTQMGQEVILRCVPISNHLYFYWYRQILGQKVEFLVSFYNNEISEKSEIFDDQFSVERPDGSNFTLKIRSTKLEDSAMYFCASSEAVMVYEQYFGPGTRLTVT.

V gene TRBV5-4 combines with J gene TRBJ1-2; no clear D gene. The germline gives CDR1 SGHNT, CDR2 YYREEE (reference sequence). The CDR3 is 14 residues long. Between the trimmed V and J ends, which lost 2 bases and 0 bases, there was a span of 8 bases. For the CDR3, the DNA is TGTGCCAGCAGCTTAGGAGGAACTAACTATGGCTACACCTTC. This sequence encodes CASSLGGTNYGYTF. Using reference TRBV5-4 and TRBJ1-2 for the parts outside the CDR3, the full variable domain is ETGVTQSPTHLIKTRGQQVTLRCSSQSGHNTVSWYQQALGQGPQFIFQYYREEENGRGNFPPRFSGLQFPNYSSELNVNALELDDSALYLCASSLGGTNYGYTFGSGTRLTVV.

This clone was seen more than once but under ten times. The J gene is TRBJ2-1, the V gene TRBV4-3; TRBD2 is a possible D gene (5 bases). V lost 0 bases, J lost 2 bases, and 14 bases lay in between. Per the germline V gene, CDR1 is LGHNA and CDR2 is YSLEER. This CDR3 is 17 amino acids long. The CDR3 sequence: CASSQETRADAYNEQFF. DNA for the CDR3: TGCGCCAGCAGCCAAGAAACTCGAGCGGACGCCTACAATGAGCAGTTCTTC.

The chain has TRBV30 and TRBJ1-2; D uncertain. Germline V gene sequence: CDR1 GTSNPN, CDR2 SVGIG (reference sequence). This CDR3 region has 14 residues. The V end lost 2 bases, the J end lost 0 bases, and 10 bases lay between the germline ends. CDR3 nucleotide sequence: TGTGCCTGGAGTCGGAGGGCAGCTAACTATGGCTACACCTTC. Translated: CAWSRRAANYGYTF. Combining the CDR3 with reference TRBV30 and TRBJ1-2 gives the whole variable domain SQTIHQWPATLVQPVGSPLSLECTVEGTSNPNLYWYRQAAGRGLQLLFYSVGIGQISSEVPQNLSASRPQDRQFILSSKKLLLSDSGFYLCAWSRRAANYGYTFGSGTRLTVV.

A few counts support this clone. J is TRBJ2-5 and V is TRBV2, with a tentative D call TRBD2 (6 bases). There are 14 residues in the CDR3. The V end was cut by 4 bases, the J end by 7 bases, with 16 bases between. Germline CDR1 reads SNHLY; CDR2 reads FYNNEI. CDR3 nucleotide sequence: TGTGCCAGCAGTGGAACCCGTAGCGGATCGACCCAGTACTTC. Residues: CASSGTRSGSTQYF.

The rearrangement uses TRBV7-2 and TRBJ2-5; 7 bases agree with TRBD1. V shed 5 bases, J shed 2 bases, and the junction held 11 bases outside the gene matches. The germline CDR1 and CDR2 sequences are SGHTA and FQGNSA. The CDR3 runs to 16 residues. The CDR3 sequence: CASSRTTGVGQETQYF. The CDR3 DNA reads TGTGCCAGCAGCCGAACTACAGGGGTGGGTCAAGAGACCCAGTACTTC. Combining the CDR3 with reference TRBV7-2 and TRBJ2-5 gives the whole variable domain GAGVSQSPSNKVTEKGKDVELRCDPISGHTALYWYRQSLGQGLEFLIYFQGNSAPDKSGLPSDRFSAERTGGSVSTLTIQRTQQEDSAVYLCASSRTTGVGQETQYFGPGTRLLVL.

This clone was seen a few times. The V call is TRBV28, the J call TRBJ2-7; D is possibly TRBD1 (5 bases). Germline V CDR1 and CDR2: MDHEN, SYDVKM. The V and J ends lost 2 bases and 9 bases respectively, with 20 bases between them. This CDR3 is 15 amino acids long. CDR3 bases: TGTGCCAGCAGTTTAAGGTCCCCCACAGGCACGGTGCAGTACTTC. Protein product: CASSLRSPTGTVQYF.

This clone was counted between two and nine times. This chain joins TRBV5-1 and TRBJ2-3; 11 bases are a match to TRBD2. The J segment lost 4 bases and the V segment lost 0 bases, leaving 10 bases of the junction unmatched. The CDR3 runs 18 residues. From germline, CDR1 is SGHRS and CDR2 YFSETQ. The CDR3 is CASSLGYETSGIADTQYF. DNA for the CDR3: TGCGCCAGCAGCTTGGGGTACGAGACTAGCGGGATTGCAGATACGCAGTATTTT.

Notes on this clone: Different DNA sequences within this sample yield the same CDR3. The V gene is TRBV30, the J gene TRBJ2-5; D may match TRBD1 or TRBD2 (6 bases each). The CDR3 loop spans 12 amino acids. V shed 4 bases and J shed 5 bases, with 11 bases lying between them. The V gene's germline CDR1 is GTSNPN and CDR2 SVGIG (reference sequence). The CDR3 protein is CAWTQGGETQYF. In DNA, the CDR3 is TGTGCCTGGACCCAAGGGGGGGAGACCCAGTACTTC.

This clone was seen at least ten times. The CDR3 here is CASSPTGTGHFGANVLTF. CDR3 nucleotides: TGTGCCAGCAGTCCCACCGGGACAGGGCACTTCGGGGCCAACGTCCTGACTTTC. The chain links TRBV27 to TRBJ2-6; 9 bases line up with TRBD1. The V and J ends lost 5 bases and 4 bases, in that order; junction bases with no gene match: 12. CDR3 length equals 18 residues. Germline V gene lookup returns CDR1 MNHEY and CDR2 SMNVEV (reference sequence).

This clone was detected a few times. This chain connects TRBV9 to TRBJ2-3; 7 bases match TRBD2. Losses at the gene ends were 0 bases for V and 4 bases for J; bases not matched to a gene: 2. The germline gives CDR1 SGDLS, CDR2 YYNGEE. The CDR3 length is 14 residues. DNA of the CDR3: TGTGCCAGCAGCGTAGGCGGGAGTGCAGATACGCAGTATTTT. It yields the protein CASSVGGSADTQYF.

This clone was picked up a small number of times. J is TRBJ2-7 and V is TRBV2, with 7 bases aligning to TRBD1. The CDR3 has 11 residues. The V gene's germline CDR1 is SNHLY and CDR2 FYNNEI. The CDR3 bases are TGTGCCAGCAGTGAAGCGGGACAGCTAGCAGTC. This sequence encodes CASSEAGQLAV.

This clone was counted between two and nine times. The rearrangement uses TRBV30 and TRBJ2-3; the D call may be TRBD1 or TRBD2 (5 bases each). Trimming pared 1 base from V and 10 bases from J, leaving 9 bases between. Germline V CDR1 and CDR2: GTSNPN, SVGIG (reference sequence). The CDR3 totals 11 residues. CDR3 region: CAWSGGTAQYF. CDR3 DNA: TGTGCCTGGAGTGGGGGGACGGCGCAGTATTTT.

This clone came up many times. This chain links TRBV21-1 with TRBJ2-3; TRBD2 reflects the table's D call only, with no check against the DNA. TRBV21-1 has pseudogene status. This CDR3 is built from 11 residues. DNA of the CDR3: TGTGCCAGCAGTCCGGAGGGTACGCAGTATTTT. It yields the protein CASSPEGTQYF.

The chain links TRBV30 to TRBJ2-1; TRBD2 agrees at 10 bases. Germline CDR1 is GTSNPN and CDR2 is SVGIG (reference sequence). J lost 6 bases, V lost 5 bases, and 13 bases had no gene match. The CDR3 runs 16 residues. In DNA form, the CDR3 reads TGTGCCTGGGCTGGGAGGCTCGGACTAGCGGTCAATGAGCAGTTCTTC. Translating it yields CAWAGRLGLAVNEQFF.

This rearrangement joins TRBV9 to TRBJ2-1, with 7 bases matching TRBD1. Germline CDR1 reads SGDLS; CDR2 reads YYNGEE. Germline trimming cut 0 bases from V and 4 bases from J; bases unmatched to any gene: 7. The CDR3 spans 16 residues. The CDR3 bases are TGTGCCAGCAGCGTAGAAAGGGACAGTGGTTACAATGAGCAGTTCTTC. Protein: CASSVERDSGYNEQFF.

V gene TRBV14 combines with J gene TRBJ2-5, with 7 bases that match TRBD2. Looked up from germline, CDR1 is SGHDN and CDR2 is FVKESK. The CDR3 is 15 residues long. V shed 4 bases, J shed 2 bases, and the junction held 7 bases outside the gene matches. This chain's CDR3 is CASSPTAGVQETQYF. The CDR3 DNA follows: TGTGCCAGCAGCCCTACGGCGGGAGTTCAAGAGACCCAGTACTTC.

The chain has TRBV20-1 and TRBJ2-7; D ambiguous. Deletions cut 6 bases from V and 5 bases from J, with 8 bases between. Germline V gives CDR1 DFQATT, CDR2 SNEGSKA (reference sequence). This CDR3 spans 10 amino acids. The CDR3 region has the DNA TGCAGTGCACGACTCCACGAGCAGTACTTC. Its translation is CSARLHEQYF.

In DNA, the CDR3 is TGTGCCATCAGCCGTGGGCAGGGTGAGGAGACCCAGTACTTC. It encodes CAISRGQGEETQYF. The chain employs TRBV10-3 and TRBJ2-5; perhaps TRBD1 as D (5 bases). Germline-derived CDR1 and CDR2 are ENHRY and SYGVKD. V lost 6 bases and J 5 bases, leaving 16 bases between the germline ends. The CDR3 runs to 14 residues.

The chain employs TRBV5-4 and TRBJ2-3, with a tentative D call TRBD2 (5 bases). The CDR3 is 12 residues long. In germline, CDR1 is SGHNT, CDR2 YYREEE (reference sequence). V was clipped by 6 bases and J by 5 bases, with 10 bases between them. The CDR3 nucleotides are TGTGCCAGCACCTCCCGGGGAGATACGCAGTATTTT. Translation gives CASTSRGDTQYF.